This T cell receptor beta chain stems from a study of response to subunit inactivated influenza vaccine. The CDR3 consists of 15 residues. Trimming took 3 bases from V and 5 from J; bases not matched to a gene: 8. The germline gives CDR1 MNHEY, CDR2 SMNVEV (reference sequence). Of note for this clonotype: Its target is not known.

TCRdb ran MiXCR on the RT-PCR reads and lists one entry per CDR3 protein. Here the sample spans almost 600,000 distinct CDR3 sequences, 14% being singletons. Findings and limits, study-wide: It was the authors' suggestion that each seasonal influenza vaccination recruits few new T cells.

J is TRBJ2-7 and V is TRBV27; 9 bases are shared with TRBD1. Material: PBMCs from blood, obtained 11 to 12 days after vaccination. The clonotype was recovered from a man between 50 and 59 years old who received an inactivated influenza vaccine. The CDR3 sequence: CASSFILGQGNEQYF. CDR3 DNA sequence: TGTGCCAGCAGTTTCATATTGGGACAGGGTAACGAGCAGTACTTC.